This TCR beta chain was profiled in a study of T cells after yellow fever vaccination (dated by TCRdb to between 2018 and 2021). Regarding the research as a whole: The SMART-Seq v4 Ultra Low Input RNA kit was used to prepare libraries from fractions with low cell numbers. To track T-cell clones before and after primary and booster YFV17D yellow fever vaccination, bulk TCR alpha and beta repertoires were sequenced longitudinally. Two healthy male donors, one aged 18 to 30 and one aged 30 to 40 years, made up the cohort. Blood samples were taken at several timepoints before and after primary and secondary immunization, and bulk PBMC replicates and cell subsets were isolated. The paper as a whole reports these results and caveats: The study included only a couple of donors, which limits how far the findings can be generalized. The secondary T-cell response was weaker than the primary response but faster, peaking on day 5 instead of day 15. Because abundant contaminating clonotypes from the bulk population could be contained in FACS-sorted repertoires, computational filtering was required. A small share of clonotypes occurred in both CD4 and CD8 compartments, likely arising from convergent recombination. Most clones expanded after primary vaccination were re-detected after the booster (around 96% of CD4 and more than 70% of CD8), suggesting broad memory maintenance.

The treatment or condition label for this specimen denotes: live attenuated yellow fever vaccine strain. PBMCs were isolated from peripheral blood using a standard Ficoll-Paque protocol. CD4 and CD8 T-cell fractions were isolated with Dynabeads CD4 and CD8 positive selection kits. RNA was extracted with TriZol from bulk PBMCs, CD4 and CD8 fractions, and dextramer-positive and dextramer-negative fractions. Trimming at the junction amounts to 4 bases on V and 7 bases on J, and the germline ends lie 14 bases apart. Sequences SGHTA (CDR1) and FQGNSA (CDR2) are obtained from the germline V gene. The CDR3 sequence holds 14 residues, the cysteine and phenylalanine included. Only the CDR3 portion is preserved as DNA: 42 bases, with reading frame beginning at the first base. This clonotype was seen many times. What this receptor recognizes is not known. The input lacks base qualities; no much larger clone sits a single base away.

Sequencing instrument: Illumina NovaSeq 6000. Synthesis of TCR cDNA relied on 5'RACE template switching, a step that introduced a universal primer site along with unique molecular identifiers. Priming for cDNA synthesis came from both the TCR alpha and TCR beta constant segments. Library amplification used two PCR steps, and the second PCR step added sample barcodes and sequencing adapters. Libraries were sequenced on Illumina HiSeq 2500 (2x100 bp) or NovaSeq (2x150 bp). The study's processing was this. Reads were demultiplexed and collapsed into UMI consensus sequences with MIGEC, and V(D)J alignment was performed with MiXCR. Vaccine-responding clonotypes were identified with edgeR using replicate PBMC samples, with FDR below 0.01 and a log2 fold change above 5 up to day 15 being required. CD4 or CD8 identity was assigned to each bulk clonotype according to whether the clonotype was present at higher abundance in the sequenced CD4 repertoire or the sequenced CD8 repertoire. Clones were called with MiXCR by TCRdb after fastp trimmed the public reads at Q25, and only in-frame beta chains were retained. CDR3 protein sequences are deduplicated, and each keeps its most common genes and DNA. The V and J calls reflect TCRdb's pipeline rather than the authors' work. A total of 250,000 to 300,000 distinct CDR3 sequences appear in this sample, around 5.3% of them only once. The ten most abundant clones make up roughly 3.3% of the sample.

Recombination joined TRBV7-2 with TRBJ1-5, with a tentative D gene TRBD1 over 6 matching bases. This sequence originates from a man aged 18 to 29 who received the YFV17D yellow fever vaccine. The sample was CD4+ T cells sorted from PBMCs, taken on the day of the yellow fever booster vaccination. The CDR3 has the sequence CASSSGSGGQPQHF. Here is the DNA: TGTGCCAGCAGCTCCGGATCCGGGGGCCAGCCCCAGCATTTT.